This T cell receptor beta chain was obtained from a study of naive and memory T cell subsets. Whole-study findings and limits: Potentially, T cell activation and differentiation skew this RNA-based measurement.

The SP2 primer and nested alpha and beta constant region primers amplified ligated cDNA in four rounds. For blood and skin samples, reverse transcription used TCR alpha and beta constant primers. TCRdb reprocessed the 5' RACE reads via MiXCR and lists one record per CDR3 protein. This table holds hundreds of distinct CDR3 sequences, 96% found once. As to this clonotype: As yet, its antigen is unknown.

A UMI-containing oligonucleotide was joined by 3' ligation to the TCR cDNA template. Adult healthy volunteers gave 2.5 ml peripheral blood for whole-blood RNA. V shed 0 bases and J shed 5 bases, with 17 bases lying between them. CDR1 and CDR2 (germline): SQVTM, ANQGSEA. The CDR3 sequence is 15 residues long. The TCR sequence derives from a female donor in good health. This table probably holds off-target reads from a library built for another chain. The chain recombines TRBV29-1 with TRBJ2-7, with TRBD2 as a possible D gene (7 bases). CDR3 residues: CSVEDGGARCHEQYF. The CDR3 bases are TGCAGCGTTGAAGATGGGGGGGCGCGGTGTCACGAGCAGTACTTC.